These 20 T cell receptor beta chains originate from one sample sequenced in a study of cytomegalovirus exposure and HLA in healthy donors. Amplification used 60 Vbeta primers and 13 Jbeta primers. Sequencing was performed with immunoSEQ multiplex PCR; in TCRdb, only in-frame clones are kept and a portion is missing. The table lists around 150,000 clones, roughly three quarters of them singletons, with almost 4.5% in the top ten. The sequenced sample was PBMCs. The receptors were sampled from a man aged 60 to 69 in good health and CMV-seronegative.

This clone was recorded a few times. The chain employs TRBV6-5 and TRBJ1-4; perhaps TRBD1 as D (5 bases). Germline CDR1 and CDR2: MNHEY and SVGAGI. CDR3 size: 14 residues. Trimming took off 7 bases at V and 5 bases at J, with 14 bases between the two ends. The CDR3 DNA follows: TGTGCCAGCAATTGGGGGGGGAGGAATGAAAAACTGTTTTTT. Encoded protein: CASNWGGRNEKLFF.

CDR3 sequence: CASSLPDSHTEAFF. CDR3 nucleotides: TGTGCCAGCAGTTTACCAGACAGCCACACTGAAGCTTTCTTT. The rearrangement links TRBV28 to TRBJ1-1; maybe TRBD1 (5 bases). The CDR3 has 14 amino acids. Trimming took off 2 bases at V and 3 bases at J, with 10 bases between the two ends. The germline CDR1 and CDR2 sequences are MDHEN and SYDVKM.

This clone came up a few times. V gene TRBV28 combines with J gene TRBJ2-1; the match to TRBD2 covers 13 bases. The V segment lost 6 bases and the J segment 4 bases; nucleotides outside the gene matches: 6. There are 16 residues in the CDR3. Germline-derived CDR1 and CDR2 are MDHEN and SYDVKM. The CDR3 is CASSPGLAGKYNEQFF. DNA for the CDR3: TGTGCCAGCAGCCCGGGACTAGCGGGGAAATACAATGAGCAGTTCTTC.

The J gene is TRBJ2-7, the V gene TRBV11-2; 10 bases fit TRBD1. J gave up 5 bases and V 5 bases, and 6 bases lay outside the gene matches. The CDR3 sequence is 14 residues long. Germline V gene sequence: CDR1 SGHAT, CDR2 FQNNGV. The CDR3: CASSTDGTGDEQYF. The CDR3 DNA reads as TGTGCCAGCAGCACCGACGGGACAGGGGACGAGCAGTACTTC.

V gene TRBV7-9 combines with J gene TRBJ2-7, with D maybe TRBD2 (6 bases). The germline V gene has CDR1 SEHNR and CDR2 FQNEAQ (reference sequence). V lost 5 bases and J 0 bases, leaving 11 bases between the germline ends. The CDR3 has 14 residues. CDR3 nucleotides: TGTGCCAGCAGCCCTAGCGTGCGCTCCTACGAGCAGTACTTC. Translating gives CASSPSVRSYEQYF.

This clone appeared a few times. The chain links TRBV7-9 to TRBJ2-1, with 12 bases aligning to TRBD2. This CDR3 has 17 amino acids. The germline V gene encodes CDR1 SEHNR and CDR2 FQNEAQ (reference sequence). V shed 11 bases, J shed 4 bases, and the junction held 15 bases outside the gene matches. The CDR3 bases are TGTGCCTCCGGAGCCCTACTAGCGGGAGGCGTGTACAATGAGCAGTTCTTC. Its protein is CASGALLAGGVYNEQFF. Full variable domain (missing parts from reference TRBV7-9 and TRBJ2-1): DTGVSQNPRHKITKRGQNVTFRCDPISEHNRLYWYRQTLGQGPEFLTYFQNEAQLEKSRLLSDRFSAERPKGSFSTLEIQRTEQGDSAMYLCASGALLAGGVYNEQFFGPGTRLTVL.

The CDR3 loop reads CASGGQSYSPLHF. The CDR3 bases are TGTGCCAGCGGCGGACAGAGCTATTCACCCCTCCACTTT. The chain recombines TRBV28 with TRBJ1-6; D is perhaps TRBD1 (6 bases). The CDR3 length is 13 residues. Looked up from germline, CDR1 is MDHEN and CDR2 is SYDVKM. With 8 bases removed from V and 8 bases from J, the gap between germline ends came to 13 bases.

CDR3 amino acids: CASSPGSLSGNTIYF. CDR3 nucleotide sequence: TGTGCCAGCAGCCCTGGGAGCCTCTCTGGAAACACCATATATTTT. The chain recombines TRBV9 with TRBJ1-3; D not resolved. CDR3 size: 15 residues. V lost 4 bases and J 0 bases, leaving 11 bases between the germline ends. The germline CDR1 and CDR2 sequences are SGDLS and YYNGEE.

This sequence joins TRBV11-3 and TRBJ2-2, with 7 bases identical to TRBD2. CDR1 is SGHNT, CDR2 YENEEA, per germline. V gave up 6 bases and J gave up 0 bases; unmatched junction bases: 10. The CDR3 contains 17 residues. The CDR3 DNA reads TGTGCCAGCAGTGGGACGGTGGCGGGAGCGAACACCGGGGAGCTGTTTTTT. Its translation is CASSGTVAGANTGELFF.

The V and J genes are TRBV19 and TRBJ1-5; D call uncertain. Germline CDR1 LNHDA, CDR2 SQIVND (reference sequence). The V gene lost 3 bases and the J gene lost 5 bases, with 8 bases spanning the gap. This CDR3 is 13 amino acids long. CDR3 bases: TGTGCCAGTAGTATTACCCAGGATCAGCCCCAGCATTTT. Amino acid sequence: CASSITQDQPQHF.

DNA for the CDR3: TGTGCCAGCAGTACCTGGTGGACAGGGGATGAGACCCAGTACTTC. It yields the protein CASSTWWTGDETQYF. The V gene is TRBV27, the J gene TRBJ2-5; TRBD1 matches 9 bases. CDR1 and CDR2 from the germline V gene are MNHEY and SMNVEV (reference sequence). V trimming: 5 bases; J trimming: 5 bases; junction bases outside the gene matches: 9. CDR3 length: 15 amino acids.

The V call is TRBV4-3, the J call TRBJ1-2, with D tentatively TRBD1 (5 bases). Trimming pared 4 bases from V and 2 bases from J, leaving 8 bases between. Germline lookup yields CDR1 LGHNA and CDR2 YSLEER. The CDR3 length is 13 residues. CDR3 bases: TGCGCCAGCAGCCCGTCAGGGAACTATGGCTACACCTTC. It encodes CASSPSGNYGYTF.

V gene TRBV11-3 combines with J gene TRBJ2-2, with D tentatively TRBD1 (5 bases). The CDR3 runs to 13 residues. CDR1 and CDR2 (germline): SGHNT, YENEEA. The V and J ends lost 0 bases and 9 bases respectively, with 8 bases between them. The CDR3 nucleotides read TGTGCCAGCAGCTTAGAATCAGGGAGGGAGCTGTTTTTT. Amino acid sequence: CASSLESGRELFF.

J is TRBJ1-2 and V is TRBV28, with unresolved D. CDR1 and CDR2 (germline): MDHEN, SYDVKM. The V and J ends lost 6 bases and 8 bases respectively, with 10 bases between them. The CDR3 totals 11 residues. CDR3 DNA: TGTGCCAGCAGAGCCGGGGAGGGCTACACCTTC. Amino acid sequence: CASRAGEGYTF.

The rearrangement links TRBV25-1 to TRBJ1-3; TRBD1 is a possible D gene (6 bases). V dropped 8 bases and J dropped 2 bases, with 19 bases sitting between them. From germline, CDR1 is MGHDK and CDR2 SYGVNS. The CDR3 contains 16 residues. CDR3 DNA sequence: TGTGCCAGCGCCGGAGGATGGGGGGGCCCTGGAAACACCATATATTTT. It specifies CASAGGWGGPGNTIYF.

This sequence joins TRBV2 and TRBJ2-1, with 11 bases aligning to TRBD2. V gave up 2 bases and J gave up 7 bases; unmatched junction bases: 4. Germline V gives CDR1 SNHLY, CDR2 FYNNEI. This CDR3 region has 15 residues. The CDR3 is CASSETGLAENEQFF. The CDR3 nucleotides are TGTGCCAGCAGTGAAACGGGACTAGCGGAAAATGAGCAGTTCTTC.

This clone was seen once. V gene TRBV7-9 combines with J gene TRBJ1-1, with 8 bases identical to TRBD1. The germline V gene encodes CDR1 SEHNR and CDR2 FQNEAQ (reference sequence). With V trimmed by 5 bases and J by 0 bases, 5 bases remained unmatched. The length of the CDR3 is 15 residues. The CDR3 DNA reads TGTGCCAGCAGCGGACAGGGACAGATGAACACTGAAGCTTTCTTT. Translating it yields CASSGQGQMNTEAFF.

Here the CDR3 reads CAISEDGHSYEQYF. The CDR3 DNA reads TGTGCCATCAGTGAGGATGGACACTCTTACGAGCAGTACTTC. V and J are TRBV10-3 and TRBJ2-5, with D perhaps matching TRBD1 (5 bases). TRBJ2-7 matches the DNA end more closely, so the J call is doubtful. The germline V gene encodes CDR1 ENHRY and CDR2 SYGVKD. This CDR3 has 14 amino acids.

The V and J genes are TRBV7-9 and TRBJ1-1, with 7 positions matching TRBD1. V gave up 5 bases and J gave up 0 bases; unmatched junction bases: 3. There are 14 residues in the CDR3. CDR1 and CDR2 (germline): SEHNR, FQNEAQ (reference sequence). The DNA for the CDR3 is TGTGCCAGCAGCATCAGGGGGGTGAACACTGAAGCTTTCTTT. Translated: CASSIRGVNTEAFF.

The rearrangement links TRBV18 to TRBJ1-5, with D tentatively TRBD1 (5 bases). Germline V lookup: CDR1 KGHSH, CDR2 LQKENI. CDR3 length: 14 amino acids. V lost 4 bases, J lost 4 bases, and 11 bases lay in between. The CDR3 sequence: CASSQSGGNQPQHF. The CDR3 nucleotides read TGTGCCAGCTCACAATCTGGGGGGAATCAGCCCCAGCATTTT.